Described below is a single T cell receptor beta chain sequence and its context. The antigen is undetermined. These data belong to a study of CD8+ T cells in alopecia areata. General study results and limits: Higher clonality was seen in lesional scalp than in normal scalp, especially in alopecia totalis/universalis.

The CDR3 runs 14 residues. V was pared by 5 bases and J by 8 bases, with 11 bases of the junction left unmatched. The germline gives CDR1 SEHNR, CDR2 FQNEAQ (reference sequence). Extraction and reverse transcription of RNA yielded cDNA as the sequencing template. TCRdb's table, derived via immunoSEQ multiplex PCR, lists solely in-frame clones and lacks some. This sample yields 220,000 or so clones, of which around 62% are seen a single time; 0.45% belongs to the top ten. This chain links TRBV7-9 with TRBJ1-2; 7 bases match TRBD1. This clonotype was sampled from a human donor with alopecia areata. The sequenced sample was CD4+ T cells sorted from blood, obtained at week 0. The CDR3 nucleotides are TGTGCCAGCAGCGGTCGGGACAGCGCGTGGGGCTACACCTTC. This codes for CASSGRDSAWGYTF.